These T cell receptor beta chains were read from a single sample in a study of shared clonotypes between healthy human individuals. The method was immunoSEQ multiplex PCR; TCRdb's version includes in-frame clones alone and lacks a portion of them. The sample consists of some 2,500,000 clones, approximately 93% of them appearing once. Sequencing used naive CD4+ T cells from PBMCs. These TCRs come from a man in his late teens or twenties in good health. Some clones in this sample may be carry-over from other donors' samples. Both conserved end residues are part of each CDR3. A D gene is named only where the DNA matches it firmly. Rows may omit the clone size; those that give it use once, few, many or a size class.

>TRBJ2-4|NA|TRBD2|TRBV6-8
TGTGCCAGCTCTGCGGGACTAGCGGTCCGAGCCAAAAACATTCAGTACTTC
CASSAGLAVRAKNIQYF
>TRBJ1-2|NA|NA|TRBV7-2
TGTGCCAGCAGCTTAGAAGTGAACTATGGCTACACCTTC
CASSLEVNYGYTF
>TRBJ2-5|NA|NA|TRBV7-2
TGTGCCAGCAGCTTAAGGGGAAGGGGCATCCAAGAGACCCAGTACTTC
CASSLRGRGIQETQYF
>TRBJ2-3|NA|TRBD2|TRBV4-2
TGTGCCAGCAGCCAGGTGGGTGGGAGGGCATCAGATACGCAGTATTTT
CASSQVGGRASDTQYF
>TRBJ1-1|few|NA|TRBV23-1
TGCGCCAGCAGTCAATCCAGATCCACTGAAGCTTTCTTT
CASSQSRSTEAFF
>TRBJ2-3|NA|NA|TRBV5-6
TGTGCCAGAGGGGGACCTAGCACAGATACGCAGTATTTT
CARGGPSTDTQYF
>TRBJ1-5|NA|NA|TRBV23-1
TGCGCCAGCAGAGCGACAGGTGCCAATCAGCCCCAGCATTTT
CASRATGANQPQHF
>TRBJ1-1|NA|NA|TRBV6-5
TGTGCCAGCAGTTACTCGGTGAACGCTGAAGCTTTCTTT
CASSYSVNAEAFF
>TRBJ2-5|once|TRBD2|TRBV7-7
TGTGCCAGCAGCTTAGTTGGACTAGCAGAAGAGACCCAGTACTTC
CASSLVGLAEETQYF
>TRBJ2-3|NA|NA|TRBV29-1
TGCAGCGGGACACAGGGGAGGGGCACAGATACGCAGTATTTT
CSGTQGRGTDTQYF
>TRBJ1-2|NA|NA|TRBV19
TGTGCCAGTAAGGTCGGGGGGGGCGCCTATGGCTACACCTTC
CASKVGGGAYGYTF
>TRBJ2-5|NA|TRBD2|TRBV7-8
TGTGCCAGCAGCCAGCGGGAAGGGACCCAGTACTTC
CASSQREGTQYF
>TRBJ2-7|NA|NA|TRBV7-2
TGTGCCAGCAGCTTAGTAGCACAGGGACTCGGGGAGCAGTACTTC
CASSLVAQGLGEQYF
>TRBJ2-3|NA|NA|TRBV2
TGTGCCAGCAGTGTCTTTCCCCCAGATACGCAGTATTTT
CASSVFPPDTQYF
>TRBJ2-7|NA|TRBD2|TRBV5-1
TGCGCCAGCAGTTTGGGGGGGACCTACGAGCAGTACTTC
CASSLGGTYEQYF
>TRBJ2-5|NA|TRBD2|TRBV9
TGTGCCAGCAGCGTAGGTGGTAGCGGGGTGGAGACCCAGTACTTC
CASSVGGSGVETQYF
>TRBJ2-7|NA|NA|TRBV29-1
TGCAGCGTTGCGCAGAGCTCCTACGAGCAGTACTTC
CSVAQSSYEQYF
>TRBJ2-7|NA|TRBD2|TRBV9
TGTGCCAGCAGCGTATCCAGCGGGAGTCTTTACGAGCAGTACTTC
CASSVSSGSLYEQYF
>TRBJ1-1|once|NA|TRBV27
TGTGCCAGCAGTTTAGCTCGGTGGGACACTGAAGCTTTCTTT
CASSLARWDTEAFF
>TRBJ1-4|NA|TRBD1|TRBV5-1
TGCGCCAGCAGCCCAGGGACAGACAAAGCAACTAATGAAAAACTGTTTTTT
CASSPGTDKATNEKLFF
>TRBJ2-5|NA|TRBD2|TRBV5-1
TGCGCCAGCAGCCCACGGACTAGCGGGAGAGGGGGAGAGACCCAGTACTTC
CASSPRTSGRGGETQYF
>TRBJ2-1|NA|TRBD2|TRBV19
TGTGCCAGTAGTATACGGTCGGTGGCTAGCGGGAGTTTTTTCTACAATGAGCAGTTCTTC
CASSIRSVASGSFFYNEQFF
>TRBJ2-7|NA|TRBD1|TRBV4-1
TGCGCCAGCAGCCCAAGGACAGGGGGCCAGTACGAGCAGTACTTC
CASSPRTGGQYEQYF
>TRBJ2-2|few|NA|TRBV5-4
TGTGCCAGCAGCTTGGGGCAGGGGAACACCGGGGAGCTGTTTTTT
CASSLGQGNTGELFF
>TRBJ1-4|NA|NA|TRBV10-2
TGCGCCAGCAGTGAGTGGAACAGGGTAAATGAAAAACTGTTTTTT
CASSEWNRVNEKLFF
>TRBJ1-2|NA|NA|TRBV2
TGTGCCAGCAGTGAACAGAGGAGGGACGGCTACACCTTC
CASSEQRRDGYTF
>TRBJ2-1|NA|TRBD2|TRBV30
TGTGCCTGGAGTGCTTCGACTAGCGGGATGATTAATGAGCAGTTCTTC
CAWSASTSGMINEQFF
>TRBJ2-1|NA|NA|TRBV7-9
TGTGCCAGCAGCTTAGGAGTTAGCAGGGGCAATGAGCAGTTCTTC
CASSLGVSRGNEQFF
>TRBJ2-7|NA|NA|TRBV11-2
TGTGCCAGCAGCTTAGCACAGGGCCTCTCCTACGAGCAGTACTTC
CASSLAQGLSYEQYF
>TRBJ2-3|NA|NA|TRBV27
TGTGCCAGCAGTTTCTTCCCCGGCGGGGATACGCAGTATTTT
CASSFFPGGDTQYF
>TRBJ1-2|NA|NA|TRBV11-2
TGTGCCAGCAGCGTAAGGGAAGGAGTCTATGGCTACACCTTC
CASSVREGVYGYTF
>TRBJ1-5|NA|TRBD1|TRBV6-5
TGTGCCAGCAGCCGACAGGGATTAAGCAATCAGCCCCAGCATTTT
CASSRQGLSNQPQHF
>TRBJ2-7|NA|NA|TRBV9
TGTGCCAGCAGCGTAGCGGGCGCCTACGAGCAGTACTTC
CASSVAGAYEQYF
>TRBJ2-5|NA|TRBD1|TRBV5-1
TGCGCCAGCAGCCCCCGGACAGGGGGCTGGGAAGAGACCCAGTACTTC
CASSPRTGGWEETQYF
>TRBJ2-4|NA|TRBD1|TRBV5-1
TGCGCCAGCAGCCCAGGGGACAGAGCCAAAAACATTCAGTACTTC
CASSPGDRAKNIQYF
>TRBJ2-2|NA|NA|TRBV5-1
TGCGCCAGCAGAATTATGGGGCAAGGGGCCGGGGAGCTGTTTTTT
CASRIMGQGAGELFF
>TRBJ1-1|few|NA|TRBV5-1
TGCGCCAGCAGTGACGGAGCGGAAGCTTTCTTT
CASSDGAEAFF
>TRBJ2-1|NA|TRBD2|TRBV28
TGTGCCAGCAGTCTTACCCTAGCGGGACGGAGATTTTACAATGAGCAGTTCTTC
CASSLTLAGRRFYNEQFF
>TRBJ2-7|NA|TRBD2|TRBV14
TGTGCCAGCAGCCAAGATCGGTGGGGGGGAGTAGCTGACGAGCAGTACTTC
CASSQDRWGGVADEQYF
>TRBJ2-1|NA|NA|TRBV7-2
TGTGCCAGCAGCTTAGACGGGAGCTCCTACAATGAGCAGTTCTTC
CASSLDGSSYNEQFF
>TRBJ1-2|NA|NA|TRBV5-6
TGTGCCAGCAGCCCATCCTTTGGGGGCACCTATGGCTACACCTTC
CASSPSFGGTYGYTF
>TRBJ1-5|NA|NA|TRBV28
TGTGCCAGCTGGGGGGGTATGAATCAGCCCCAGCATTTT
CASWGGMNQPQHF
>TRBJ2-6|NA|TRBD1|TRBV5-4
TGTGCCAGCACTCTTGGGGGACAGCCCTCTGGGGCCAACGTCCTGACTTTC
CASTLGGQPSGANVLTF